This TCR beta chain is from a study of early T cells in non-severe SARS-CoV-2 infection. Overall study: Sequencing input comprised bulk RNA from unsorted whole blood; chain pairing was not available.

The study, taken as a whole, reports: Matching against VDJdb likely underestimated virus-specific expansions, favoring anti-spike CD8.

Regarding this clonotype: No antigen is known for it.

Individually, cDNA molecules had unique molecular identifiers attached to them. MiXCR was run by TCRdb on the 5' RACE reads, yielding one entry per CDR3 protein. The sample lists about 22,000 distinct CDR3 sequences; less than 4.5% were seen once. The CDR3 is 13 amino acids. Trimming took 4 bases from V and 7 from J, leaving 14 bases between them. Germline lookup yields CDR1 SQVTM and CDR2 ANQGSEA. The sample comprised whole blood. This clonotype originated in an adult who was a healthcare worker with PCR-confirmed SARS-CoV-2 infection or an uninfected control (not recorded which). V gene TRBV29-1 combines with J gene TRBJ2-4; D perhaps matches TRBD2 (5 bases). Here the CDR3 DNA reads TGCAGCGTTGTGGAAGGACCGGGGAACATTCAGTACTTC. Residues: CSVVEGPGNIQYF.